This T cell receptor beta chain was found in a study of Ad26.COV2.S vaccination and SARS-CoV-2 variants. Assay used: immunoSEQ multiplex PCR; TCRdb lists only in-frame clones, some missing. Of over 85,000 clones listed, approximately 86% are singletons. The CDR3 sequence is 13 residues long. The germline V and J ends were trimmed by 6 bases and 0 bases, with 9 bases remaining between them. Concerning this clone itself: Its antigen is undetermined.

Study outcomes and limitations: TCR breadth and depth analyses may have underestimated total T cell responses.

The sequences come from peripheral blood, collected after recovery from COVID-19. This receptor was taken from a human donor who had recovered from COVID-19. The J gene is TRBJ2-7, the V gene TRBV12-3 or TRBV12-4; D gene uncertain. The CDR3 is CASSPPSSYEQYF. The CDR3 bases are TGTGCCAGCAGCCCTCCTAGCTCCTACGAGCAGTACTTC.